The clone carrying this TCR beta chain was detected only a few times. Its antigen is unknown. V lost 1 base and J lost 2; bases outside the gene matches: 3. The germline gives CDR1 SGHTA, CDR2 FQGNSA. CDR3 size: 15 residues. The entry originates in a study of T cell repertoires in cytomegalovirus infection. Study in general: Recently identified HLA-C-restricted CMV epitopes were among the peptides used.

TCRdb redid the calling of the reads with MiXCR, one entry per CDR3 protein. The sample consists of about 220,000 distinct CDR3 sequences, less than 50% of them appearing once. The TCR sequence derives from a human donor in good health (CMV status not recorded). Some clones in this sample may be carry-over from other donors' samples. The V and J genes are TRBV7-2 and TRBJ2-7, with 9 bases that match TRBD2. The source was CD8+ T cells from cultured PBMCs, collected from culture after CMV antigen stimulation. The DNA of the CDR3 is TGTGCCAGCAGCTTAGGACTAGCGGTTACCTACGAGCAGTACTTC. It yields the protein CASSLGLAVTYEQYF.